This T cell receptor beta chain was observed in a study of shared clonotypes between healthy human individuals. Trimming took off 5 bases at V and 4 bases at J, with 10 bases between the two ends. Germline CDR1 and CDR2: SGHVS and FQNEAQ. The CDR3 covers 13 residues. Naivety among CD8 cells was defined by CD45RO negativity and positive CCR7 selection, thereby excluding terminally differentiated effector memory CD45RA+ cells. There were no recent acute infections or vaccinations among the donors, who were healthy HIV-negative adults. This was a deep-level run. Clones were sequenced by immunoSEQ multiplex PCR, and TCRdb holds only the in-frame ones, with some missing. Among about 2.1 million clones listed, just under 95% were seen once.

This TCR derives from a man between 18 and 35 years old in good health. Some clones in this sample may be carry-over from other donors' samples. Sequenced: naive CD8+ T cells from PBMCs. This chain uses TRBV7-8 with TRBJ2-3; weak D call: TRBD1 (6 bases). In nucleotides, the CDR3 is TGTGCCAGCAGCCCCCAGGGGCCAGATACGCAGTATTTT. Translating gives CASSPQGPDTQYF.